This TCR beta chain was documented in a study of T-cell memory formation after mild COVID-19. Study in general: In these data, TCR clusters were largely donor specific.

MiXCR was run by TCRdb on the 5' RACE reads, yielding one entry per CDR3 protein. This sample has a few hundred thousand distinct CDR3 sequences, with 8% to 10% found just once. Of note for this clonotype: Its antigen is unidentified.

Study outcomes and limitations: Pre-infection memory harbored some responding clones, suggesting cross-reactive memory joined. Chiefly within CM and EM were the contracting CD4+ clones; CD8+ ones were within EMRA. Among clones peaking at day 37 in the second wave, SARS-CoV-2 specificity remained unconfirmed.

This CDR3 contains 15 residues. Germline lookup yields CDR1 LGHNT and CDR2 FRNRAP. The trim removed 5 bases at V and 2 bases at J, leaving 6 bases unmatched. The sample was PBMCs or a T cell subset sorted from them (not recorded which). The source is a man aged 18 to 30 who had mild COVID-19 (a few samples of this study predate the infection). Cell type and time point are not known. This chain uses TRBV12-5 with TRBJ2-3; TRBD1 matches at 8 bases. The CDR3, as DNA: TGTGCTAGTGGTCCCGGGACAGGACCCACAGATACGCAGTATTTT. The encoded protein is CASGPGTGPTDTQYF.